These T cell receptor beta chains were read from a single sample in a study of blood T cell repertoires in COVID-19. Profiled with immunoSEQ multiplex PCR; TCRdb holds only in-frame clones, not every one. The profile shows 140,000 or so clones, 60% to 85% of them singletons. The sequencing sample was made of peripheral blood. The receptors here all came from a woman between 55 and 75 years old with acute or convalescent COVID-19. The CDR3 runs from the conserved cysteine through the conserved F or W. D genes are given only for firm matches. Clone size is given for some rows only: seen once, a few or many times, or a class if the clone is expanded.

13,TRBJ2-5,once,TRBV19,.,TGTGCCAGTAGTAAGGCCCTAGGGGAAGTCCAGTACTTC,CASSKALGEVQYF
14,TRBJ2-7,.,TRBV6-5,TRBD1,TGTGCCAGCAGCCGGACAGGGGACCCCTACGAGCAGTACTTC,CASSRTGDPYEQYF
14,TRBJ1-1,.,TRBV30,.,TGTGCCTGGAGTGTATTAGGAGGGAGTACTGAAGCTTTCTTT,CAWSVLGGSTEAFF
16,TRBJ2-1,.,TRBV2,TRBD2,TGTGCCAGCAGGGTTCGTGGGACTAGCGGATACAATGAGCAGTTCTTC,CASRVRGTSGYNEQFF
15,TRBJ2-1,.,TRBV7-9,TRBD2,TGTGCCAGCAGCCCCAGACTAGCCCAGAGTTTGGAGCAGTTCTTC,CASSPRLAQSLEQFF
14,TRBJ2-1,once,TRBV6-5,.,TGTGCCAGCAAAGGGGGTAGCCGCTACAATGAGCAGTTCTTC,CASKGGSRYNEQFF
18,TRBJ2-3,.,TRBV28,TRBD2,TGTGCCAGCAGTTTTGGACTAGCGGGAGGGACCTACACAGATACGCAGTATTTT,CASSFGLAGGTYTDTQYF
14,TRBJ2-7,.,TRBV29-1,TRBD1,TGCAGCGTTGTTCGACAGGGGACATCGCACGAGCAGTACTTC,CSVVRQGTSHEQYF
13,TRBJ2-7,.,TRBV7-9,.,TGTGCCAGCAGTACGTTGAGCTCCTACGAGCAGTACTTC,CASSTLSSYEQYF
11,TRBJ1-1,.,TRBV12-3/TRBV12-4,.,TGTGCCAGCAGCAGGGGTCCTGAAGCTTTCTTT,CASSRGPEAFF
19,TRBJ2-1,.,TRBV7-6,.,TGTGCCAGCAGCTTATTTTCGGGCGTCGCGGGACTTCCTACTAATGAGCAGTTCTTC,CASSLFSGVAGLPTNEQFF
15,TRBJ2-5,.,TRBV11-2,TRBD2,TGTGCCAGCAGCTTGTTGTCGGGAGGGCGTGAGACCCAGTACTTC,CASSLLSGGRETQYF
14,TRBJ2-1,.,TRBV19,.,TGTGCCAGTAGTAGAAAGGGGATCAGGGATGAGCAGTTCTTC,CASSRKGIRDEQFF
13,TRBJ1-2,.,TRBV3-1/TRBV3-2,.,TGTGCCAGCAGCCAACGGACAGTCTATGGCTACACCTTC,CASSQRTVYGYTF
16,TRBJ1-2,once,TRBV4-2,TRBD1,TGTGCCAGCAGCCAAGATCAAAGGACAGGGGGTGATGGCTACACCTTC,CASSQDQRTGGDGYTF
18,TRBJ1-4,.,TRBV3-1/TRBV3-2,.,TGTGCCAGCAGCCAAGAGGGGCCAAGTGGACCGTTTCCTGAAAAACTGTTTTTT,CASSQEGPSGPFPEKLFF
16,TRBJ1-3,.,TRBV5-1,.,TGCGCCAGCAGCGATGCGGGGGGCGCAAGCGGAAACACCATATATTTT,CASSDAGGASGNTIYF
16,TRBJ2-6,.,TRBV2,.,TGTGCCAGCAGCTCTGGGAGAGCCCCTGGGGCCAACGTCCTGACTTTC,CASSSGRAPGANVLTF
15,TRBJ1-1,few,TRBV9,TRBD1,TGTGCCAGCAGTAAGGCCCCAGGGGGCAGAACTGAAGCTTTCTTT,CASSKAPGGRTEAFF
18,TRBJ2-1,.,TRBV5-1,TRBD2,TGCGCCAGCAGCTTGGCGATTAGCGGGAGGGCCCTAGGAGATGAGCAGTTCTTC,CASSLAISGRALGDEQFF
15,TRBJ2-7,.,TRBV4-2,.,TGTGCCAGCAGCCAAGGGGGCGGCTCGTCCTACGAGCAGTACTTC,CASSQGGGSSYEQYF
15,TRBJ1-3,.,TRBV9,.,TGTGCCAGCAGCGTAGCCCGTGGAGGGGGAAACACCATATATTTT,CASSVARGGGNTIYF
12,TRBJ2-7,.,TRBV4-1,.,TGCGCCAGCAGCCAAGACACCTACGAGCAGTACTTC,CASSQDTYEQYF
16,TRBJ2-3,.,TRBV3-1/TRBV3-2,.,TGTGCCAGCAGCCAAGATCCGTGGGAGGGCACAGATACGCAGTATTTT,CASSQDPWEGTDTQYF
16,TRBJ1-5,.,TRBV10-2,.,TGCGCCAGCAGTGAGTTCCCAACAGGGAAAGATCAGCCCCAGCATTTT,CASSEFPTGKDQPQHF
13,TRBJ1-5,.,TRBV5-1,TRBD1,TGCGCCAGCAGACAGGGGAGCAATCAGCCCCAGCATTTT,CASRQGSNQPQHF
13,TRBJ1-5,.,TRBV10-3,.,TGTGCCATCAGTGAGCGCGGGAATCAGCCCCAGCATTTT,CAISERGNQPQHF
15,TRBJ2-1,many,TRBV7-2,TRBD2,TGTGCCAGCAGCTTTCATAGCGGGAGGGGCAATGAGCAGTTCTTC,CASSFHSGRGNEQFF
19,TRBJ2-1,once,TRBV30,TRBD2,TGTGCCTGGAGTCCCACAGGGTCCATAGCGGGAGATCACTACAATGAGCAGTTCTTC,CAWSPTGSIAGDHYNEQFF
15,TRBJ1-2,.,TRBV6-5,.,TGTGCCAGCACAAAATATCCCGACACCTACTATGGCTACACCTTC,CASTKYPDTYYGYTF
19,TRBJ2-1,.,TRBV14,TRBD2,TGTGCCAGCAGCCACCCTAGGGGCCTACGGGAGGGCTCCTACAATGAGCAGTTCTTC,CASSHPRGLREGSYNEQFF
14,TRBJ1-1,.,TRBV25-1,.,TGTGCCAGCAGTGGACAGGCTAAGAACACTGAAGCTTTCTTT,CASSGQAKNTEAFF
16,TRBJ2-1,.,TRBV10-2,.,TGCGCCAGCAGTGGAGGACAGTTATACTCCTACAATGAGCAGTTCTTC,CASSGGQLYSYNEQFF
16,TRBJ2-2,.,TRBV27,TRBD2,TGTGCCAGCAGTTTGTTACTAGCGGCCAACCCCGGGGAGCTGTTTTTT,CASSLLLAANPGELFF
14,TRBJ2-2,.,TRBV5-5,TRBD1,TGTGCCAGCCTCGGGACAGGGTCTGTCGGGGAGCTGTTTTTT,CASLGTGSVGELFF
15,TRBJ2-1,.,TRBV4-2,TRBD2,TGTGCCAGCAGCCCCGCCAGCGGGAGGTACAATGAGCAGTTCTTC,CASSPASGRYNEQFF
14,TRBJ1-1,.,TRBV10-3,.,TGTGCCATCAGTGAGGCGGCGGCGGGAACTGAAGCTTTCTTT,CAISEAAAGTEAFF
15,TRBJ1-3,.,TRBV5-6,TRBD1,TGTGCCAGCAGCTTGGTTGGGACAGCTGGAAACACCATATATTTT,CASSLVGTAGNTIYF
15,TRBJ1-4,.,TRBV18,.,TGTGCCAGCTCACCTCTCGGTAAAACTAATGAAAAACTGTTTTTT,CASSPLGKTNEKLFF
16,TRBJ2-2,.,TRBV27,.,TGTGCCAGCAGTTTATTAGGAGTAGTGAACACCGGGGAGCTGTTTTTT,CASSLLGVVNTGELFF
15,TRBJ1-2,.,TRBV2,TRBD1,TGTGCCAGCAGTGAGCTACAGGGGGCAGGCTATGGCTACACCTTC,CASSELQGAGYGYTF
14,TRBJ1-1,once,TRBV6-2/TRBV6-3,.,TGTGCCAGCAGTTACCTCCAGGGTGGCACTGAAGCTTTCTTT,CASSYLQGGTEAFF
16,TRBJ2-1,.,TRBV5-6,TRBD2,TGTGCCAGCAGCTCCTCAGCGGGAGGGCCGGTGGATGAGCAGTTCTTC,CASSSSAGGPVDEQFF
14,TRBJ1-2,.,TRBV27,TRBD1,TGTGCCAGCAGTGCCACTCAGGGGGCGGGTGGCTACACCTTC,CASSATQGAGGYTF
14,TRBJ1-5,.,TRBV28,TRBD1,TGTGCCAGCAGCCTTGTAGGGGGCGACCAGCCCCAGCATTTT,CASSLVGGDQPQHF
15,TRBJ1-2,.,TRBV6-5,TRBD1,TGTGCCAGCAGTCGCGGACAGGATTCTAACTATGGCTACACCTTC,CASSRGQDSNYGYTF
13,TRBJ2-7,.,TRBV29-1,TRBD2,TGCAGCGTGGGACTAGCGGGGTCCTACGAGCAGTACTTC,CSVGLAGSYEQYF
12,TRBJ1-6,few,TRBV2,.,TGTGCCAGCAGTGATAAGAAGAGCCTCGAGAACTTT,CASSDKKSLENF
18,TRBJ2-3,.,TRBV5-1,TRBD2,TGCGCCAGCAGCTTGGGCCACCGACTAGCGGCAAGCACAGATACGCAGTATTTT,CASSLGHRLAASTDTQYF
15,TRBJ1-1,.,TRBV2,TRBD1,TGTGCCAGCAGAGATGACAGGGGAGTGAACACTGAAGCTTTCTTT,CASRDDRGVNTEAFF